This T cell receptor (beta chain) was observed in a study of cytomegalovirus exposure and HLA in healthy donors. Across the whole study: The study placed 70% to 90% of its roughly 430 genotyped donors in the Caucasian-associated ancestry cluster. The study's findings and limits: Association with HLA alleles at 0.05 false discovery rate was found for 16,951 TCR beta sequences in a later analysis. In a later analysis, CMV-associated beta chains were mostly HLA-associated, it appeared.

The PCR was carried out with 60 Vbeta primers and 13 Jbeta primers. Method: immunoSEQ multiplex PCR; TCRdb's copy keeps in-frame clones and lacks some. The table records 150,000 to 200,000 clones, roughly 75% of them present only once. For this clone: What it recognizes is unknown.

This CDR3 comprises 16 residues. V lost 1 base and J lost 7, with 17 bases in between. Germline-derived CDR1 and CDR2 are SGHVS and FQNEAQ. The chain couples TRBV7-8 to TRBJ1-5; a possible D gene is TRBD1 (6 bases). The receptor comes from a man aged 18 to 30 in good health and CMV-seropositive. Sequenced: PBMCs. The CDR3 is CASSLVPLRGTQPQHF. The CDR3 nucleotides are TGTGCCAGCAGCTTAGTGCCCCTCAGGGGAACGCAGCCCCAGCATTTT.